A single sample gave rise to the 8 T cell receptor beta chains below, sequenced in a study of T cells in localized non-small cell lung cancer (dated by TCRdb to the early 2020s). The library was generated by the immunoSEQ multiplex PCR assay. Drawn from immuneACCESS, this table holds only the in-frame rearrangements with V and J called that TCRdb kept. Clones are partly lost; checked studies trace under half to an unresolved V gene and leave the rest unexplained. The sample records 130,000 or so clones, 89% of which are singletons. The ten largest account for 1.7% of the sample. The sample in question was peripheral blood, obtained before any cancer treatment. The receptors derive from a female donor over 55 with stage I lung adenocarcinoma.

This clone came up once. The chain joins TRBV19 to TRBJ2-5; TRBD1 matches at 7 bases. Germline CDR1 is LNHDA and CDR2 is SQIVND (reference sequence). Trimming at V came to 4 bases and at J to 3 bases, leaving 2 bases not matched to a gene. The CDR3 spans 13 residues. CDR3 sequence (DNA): TGTGCCAGTAGTACCACAGGGGAAGAGACCCAGTACTTC. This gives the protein CASSTTGEETQYF.

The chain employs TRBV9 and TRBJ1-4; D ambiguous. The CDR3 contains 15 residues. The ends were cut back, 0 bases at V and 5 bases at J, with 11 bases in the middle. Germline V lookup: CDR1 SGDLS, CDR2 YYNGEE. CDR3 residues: CASSVEPARNEKLFF. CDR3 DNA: TGTGCCAGCAGCGTAGAACCAGCGAGAAATGAAAAACTGTTTTTT.

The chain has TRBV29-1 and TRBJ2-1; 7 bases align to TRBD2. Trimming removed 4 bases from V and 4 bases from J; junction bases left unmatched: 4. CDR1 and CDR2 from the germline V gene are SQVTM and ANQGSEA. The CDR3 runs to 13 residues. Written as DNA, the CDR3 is TGCAGCGTTGTTCTAGCGGTGTACAATGAGCAGTTCTTC. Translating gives CSVVLAVYNEQFF.

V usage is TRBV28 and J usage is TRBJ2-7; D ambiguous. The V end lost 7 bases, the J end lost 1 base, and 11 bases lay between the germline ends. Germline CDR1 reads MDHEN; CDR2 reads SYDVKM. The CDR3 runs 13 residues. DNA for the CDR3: TGTGCCAGCAAAAGGTCACCGTCCTACGAGCAGTACTTC. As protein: CASKRSPSYEQYF.

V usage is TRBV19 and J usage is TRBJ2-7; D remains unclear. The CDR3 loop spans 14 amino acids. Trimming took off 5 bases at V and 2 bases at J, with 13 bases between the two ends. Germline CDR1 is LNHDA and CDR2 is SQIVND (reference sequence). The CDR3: CASSLGPIPYEQYF. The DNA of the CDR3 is TGTGCCAGTAGTCTTGGACCGATTCCCTACGAGCAGTACTTC.

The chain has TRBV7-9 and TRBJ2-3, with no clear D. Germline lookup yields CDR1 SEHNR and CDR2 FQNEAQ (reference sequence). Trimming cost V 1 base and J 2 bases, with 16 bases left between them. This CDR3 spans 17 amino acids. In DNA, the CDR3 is TGTGCCAGCAGCTTAGACCGAGGTGGGCCTGACACAGATACGCAGTATTTT. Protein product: CASSLDRGGPDTDTQYF.

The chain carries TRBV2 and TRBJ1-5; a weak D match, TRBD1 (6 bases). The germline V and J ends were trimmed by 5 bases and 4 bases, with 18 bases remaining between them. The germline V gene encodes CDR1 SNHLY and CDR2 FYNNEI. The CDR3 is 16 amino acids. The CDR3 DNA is TGTGCCAGCAGTTTTCGACAGGCAGCCTTTAATCAGCCCCAGCATTTT. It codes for CASSFRQAAFNQPQHF.

The CDR3 region has the DNA TGTGCCAGTACCCTAGGGGCCGGGACAGTGACAGATACGCAGTATTTT. Amino acid sequence: CASTLGAGTVTDTQYF. The V call is TRBV19, the J call TRBJ2-3; 7 bases match TRBD1. The CDR3 covers 16 residues. Germline CDR1 reads LNHDA; CDR2 reads SQIVND (reference sequence). V lost 7 bases and J lost 3; bases outside the gene matches: 13.